This TCR beta chain was profiled in a study of T cell changes during pregnancy in multiple sclerosis. The method was immunoSEQ multiplex PCR; TCRdb's version includes in-frame clones alone and lacks a portion of them. The sample lists tens of thousands of clones, approximately 93% occurring once. J lost 0 bases, V lost 3 bases, and 9 bases had no gene match. CDR3 length: 18 amino acids. The germline V gene has CDR1 SGHNT and CDR2 YYREEE (reference sequence). This chain joins TRBV5-4 and TRBJ2-3, with TRBD2 matching over 11 bases. This receptor was obtained from a female donor with multiple sclerosis, enrolled in a pregnancy study. This sample comprised peripheral blood, obtained after pregnancy. CDR3 DNA sequence: TGTGCCAGCAGCTATTCCTTGACTAGCGGGACAAGCACAGATACGCAGTATTTT. This codes for CASSYSLTSGTSTDTQYF.